This T cell receptor (beta chain) was profiled in a study of T-cell memory formation after mild COVID-19. Only a few counts were recorded for this clonotype. At one end the junction does not follow the germline gene, possibly because of a read error. MiXCR, run by TCRdb on the 5' RACE reads, gives a single entry per CDR3 protein. The sample gives about 240,000 distinct CDR3 sequences, roughly 9.4% of which show up once; around 21% is in the top ten. The CDR3 runs to 16 residues. The clonotype was recovered from a man between 18 and 29 years old who had mild COVID-19 (a few samples of this study predate the infection). Cell type and time point are not known. The sample taken for sequencing was PBMCs or a T cell subset sorted from them (not recorded which). The V and J genes are TRBV12-3 or TRBV12-4 and TRBJ2-2; 9 nucleotides agree with TRBD1. The CDR3 spells CDSSHLPTGGTGELFF. For the CDR3, the DNA is TGTGACAGCAGCCATCTTCCGACAGGGGGGACCGGGGAGCTGTTTTTT.